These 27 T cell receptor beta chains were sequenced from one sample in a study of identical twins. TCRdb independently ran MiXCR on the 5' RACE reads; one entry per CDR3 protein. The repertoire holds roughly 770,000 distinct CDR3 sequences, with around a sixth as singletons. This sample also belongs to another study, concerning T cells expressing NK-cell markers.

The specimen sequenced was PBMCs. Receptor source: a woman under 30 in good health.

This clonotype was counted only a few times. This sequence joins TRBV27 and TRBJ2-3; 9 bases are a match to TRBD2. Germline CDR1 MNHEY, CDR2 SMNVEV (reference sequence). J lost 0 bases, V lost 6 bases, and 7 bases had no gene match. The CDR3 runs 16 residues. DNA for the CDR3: TGTGCCAGCAGCCTCGGGACTAGCCCTAGCACAGATACGCAGTATTTT. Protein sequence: CASSLGTSPSTDTQYF.

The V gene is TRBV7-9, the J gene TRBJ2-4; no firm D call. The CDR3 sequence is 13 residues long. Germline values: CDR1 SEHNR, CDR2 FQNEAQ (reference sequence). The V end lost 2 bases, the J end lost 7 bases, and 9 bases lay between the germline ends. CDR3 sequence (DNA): TGTGCCAGCAGCTTATGGGAAGGGAACATTCAGTACTTC. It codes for CASSLWEGNIQYF. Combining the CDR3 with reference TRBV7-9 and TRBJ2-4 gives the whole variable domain DTGVSQNPRHKITKRGQNVTFRCDPISEHNRLYWYRQTLGQGPEFLTYFQNEAQLEKSRLLSDRFSAERPKGSFSTLEIQRTEQGDSAMYLCASSLWEGNIQYFGAGTRLSVL.

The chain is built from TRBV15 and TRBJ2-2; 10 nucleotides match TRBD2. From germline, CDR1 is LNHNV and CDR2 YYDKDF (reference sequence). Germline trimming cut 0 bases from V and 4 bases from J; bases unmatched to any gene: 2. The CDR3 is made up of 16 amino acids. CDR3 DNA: TGTGCCACCAGCAGAGAGCCTAGCGGGGGCACCGGGGAGCTGTTTTTT. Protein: CATSREPSGGTGELFF.

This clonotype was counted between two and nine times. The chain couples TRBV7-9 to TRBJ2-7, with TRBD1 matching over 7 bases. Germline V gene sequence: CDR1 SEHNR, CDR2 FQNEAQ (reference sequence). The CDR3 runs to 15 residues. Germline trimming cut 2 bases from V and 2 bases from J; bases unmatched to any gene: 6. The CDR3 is CASSLMRTGPYEQYF. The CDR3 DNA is TGTGCCAGCAGCTTAATGCGGACAGGTCCCTACGAGCAGTACTTC.

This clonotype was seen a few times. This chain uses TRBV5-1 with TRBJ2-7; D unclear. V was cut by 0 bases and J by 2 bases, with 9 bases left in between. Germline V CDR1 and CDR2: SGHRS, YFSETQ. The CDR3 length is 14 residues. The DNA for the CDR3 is TGCGCCAGCAGCTTGGCTACAACCGCCTACGAGCAGTACTTC. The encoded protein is CASSLATTAYEQYF.

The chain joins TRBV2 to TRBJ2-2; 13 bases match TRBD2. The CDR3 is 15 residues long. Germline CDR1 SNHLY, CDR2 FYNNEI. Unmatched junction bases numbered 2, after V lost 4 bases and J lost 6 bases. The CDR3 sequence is CASSVLAGGAGELFF. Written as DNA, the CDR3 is TGTGCCAGCAGTGTACTAGCGGGAGGGGCCGGGGAGCTGTTTTTT.

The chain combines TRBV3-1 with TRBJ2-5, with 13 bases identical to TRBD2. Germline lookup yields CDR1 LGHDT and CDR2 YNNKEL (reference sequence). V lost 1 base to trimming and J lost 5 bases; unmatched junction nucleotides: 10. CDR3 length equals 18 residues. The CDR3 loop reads CASSQGGLGLAGRETQYF. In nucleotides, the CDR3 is TGTGCCAGCAGCCAAGGCGGGCTGGGACTAGCGGGACGCGAGACCCAGTACTTC.

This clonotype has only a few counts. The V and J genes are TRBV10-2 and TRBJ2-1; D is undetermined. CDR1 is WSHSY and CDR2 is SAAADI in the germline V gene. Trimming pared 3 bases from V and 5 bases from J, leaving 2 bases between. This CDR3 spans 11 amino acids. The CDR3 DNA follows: TGCGCCAGCAGTGACCACAATGAGCAGTTCTTC. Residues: CASSDHNEQFF.

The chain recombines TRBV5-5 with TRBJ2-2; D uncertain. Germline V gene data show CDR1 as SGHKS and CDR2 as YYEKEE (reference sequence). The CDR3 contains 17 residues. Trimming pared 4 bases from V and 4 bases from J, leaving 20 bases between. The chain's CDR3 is CASSLSLVSGRTGELFF. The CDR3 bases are TGTGCCAGCAGCCTCAGTTTGGTGTCAGGCCGCACCGGGGAGCTGTTTTTT.

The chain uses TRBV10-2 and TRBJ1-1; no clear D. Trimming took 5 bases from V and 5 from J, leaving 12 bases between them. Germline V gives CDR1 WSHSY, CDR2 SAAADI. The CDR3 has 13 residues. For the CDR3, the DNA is TGCGCCAGCAGTATAGATTACGGAACTGAAGCTTTCTTT. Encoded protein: CASSIDYGTEAFF.

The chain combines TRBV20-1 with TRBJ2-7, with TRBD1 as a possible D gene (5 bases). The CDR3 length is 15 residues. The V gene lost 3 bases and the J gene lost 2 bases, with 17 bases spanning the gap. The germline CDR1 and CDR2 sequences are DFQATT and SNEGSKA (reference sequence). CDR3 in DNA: TGCAGTGCTAGTTTTTATGGCAGGGCGACCTACGAGCAGTACTTC. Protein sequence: CSASFYGRATYEQYF.

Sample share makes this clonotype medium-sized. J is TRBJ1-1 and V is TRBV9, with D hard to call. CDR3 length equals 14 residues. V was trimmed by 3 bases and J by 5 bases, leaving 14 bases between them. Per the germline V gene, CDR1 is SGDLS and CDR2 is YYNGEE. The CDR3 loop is CASSAGGLRTEAFF. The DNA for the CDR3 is TGTGCCAGCAGCGCCGGAGGGCTACGGACTGAAGCTTTCTTT.

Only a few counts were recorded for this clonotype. The CDR3 bases are TGTGCCAGCAGTTCTCGGCATGGGTGGGGCGCCGGGGAGCTGTTTTTT. This gives the protein CASSSRHGWGAGELFF. The chain couples TRBV12-3 or TRBV12-4 to TRBJ2-2; a weak D match, TRBD1 (5 bases). Trimming removed 4 bases at V and 6 bases at J, with 18 bases between. This CDR3 has 16 residues.

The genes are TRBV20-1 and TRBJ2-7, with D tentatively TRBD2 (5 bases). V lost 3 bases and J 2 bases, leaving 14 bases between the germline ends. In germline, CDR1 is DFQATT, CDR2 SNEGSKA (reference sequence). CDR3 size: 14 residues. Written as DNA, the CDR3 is TGCAGTGCTAGTCCGGGGAAGTTTCCCTACGAGCAGTACTTC. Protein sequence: CSASPGKFPYEQYF.

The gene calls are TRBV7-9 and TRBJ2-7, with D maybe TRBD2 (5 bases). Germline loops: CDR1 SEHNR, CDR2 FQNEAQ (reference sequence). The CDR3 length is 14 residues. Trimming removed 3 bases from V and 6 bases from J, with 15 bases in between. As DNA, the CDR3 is TGTGCCAGCAGCTTCGGGGTGCGCTCTCCCGAGCAGTACTTC. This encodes CASSFGVRSPEQYF. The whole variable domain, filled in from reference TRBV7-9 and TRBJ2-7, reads DTGVSQNPRHKITKRGQNVTFRCDPISEHNRLYWYRQTLGQGPEFLTYFQNEAQLEKSRLLSDRFSAERPKGSFSTLEIQRTEQGDSAMYLCASSFGVRSPEQYFGPGTRLTVT.

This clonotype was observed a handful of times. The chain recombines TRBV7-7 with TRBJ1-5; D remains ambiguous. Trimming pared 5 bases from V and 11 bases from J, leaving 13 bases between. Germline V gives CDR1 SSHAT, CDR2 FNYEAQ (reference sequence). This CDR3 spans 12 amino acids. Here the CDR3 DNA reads TGTGCCAGCAGCCCGAGTCTTAAGGCCCAGCATTTT. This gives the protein CASSPSLKAQHF. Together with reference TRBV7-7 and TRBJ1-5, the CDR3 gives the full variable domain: GAGVSQSPRYKVTKRGQDVTLRCDPISSHATLYWYQQALGQGPEFLTYFNYEAQPDKSGLPSDRFSAERPEGSISTLTIQRTEQRDSAMYRCASSPSLKAQHFGDGTRLSIL.

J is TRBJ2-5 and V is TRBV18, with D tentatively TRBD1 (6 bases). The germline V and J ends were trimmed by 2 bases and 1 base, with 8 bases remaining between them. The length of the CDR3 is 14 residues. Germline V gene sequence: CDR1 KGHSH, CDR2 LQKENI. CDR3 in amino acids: CASSPYRAQETQYF. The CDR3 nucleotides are TGTGCCAGCTCACCATACAGGGCCCAAGAGACCCAGTACTTC.

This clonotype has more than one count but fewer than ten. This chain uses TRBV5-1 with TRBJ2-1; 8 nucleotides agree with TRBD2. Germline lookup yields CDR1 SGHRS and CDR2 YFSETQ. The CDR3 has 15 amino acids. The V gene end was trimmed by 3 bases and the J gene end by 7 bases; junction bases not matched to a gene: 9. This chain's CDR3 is CASSSGLAVGNEQFF. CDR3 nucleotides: TGCGCCAGCAGCTCCGGACTAGCTGTAGGTAATGAGCAGTTCTTC.

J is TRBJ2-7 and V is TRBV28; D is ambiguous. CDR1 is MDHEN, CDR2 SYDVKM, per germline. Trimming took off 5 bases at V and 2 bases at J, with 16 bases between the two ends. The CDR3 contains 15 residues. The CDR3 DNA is TGTGCCAGCAGTAAAGAAAACATTCGGGCCTACGAGCAGTACTTC. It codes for CASSKENIRAYEQYF.

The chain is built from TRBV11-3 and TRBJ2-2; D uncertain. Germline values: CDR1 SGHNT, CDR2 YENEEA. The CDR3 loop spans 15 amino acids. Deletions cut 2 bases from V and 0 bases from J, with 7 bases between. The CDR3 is CASSLSGSNTGELFF. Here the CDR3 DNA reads TGTGCCAGCAGCTTAAGTGGATCGAACACCGGGGAGCTGTTTTTT.

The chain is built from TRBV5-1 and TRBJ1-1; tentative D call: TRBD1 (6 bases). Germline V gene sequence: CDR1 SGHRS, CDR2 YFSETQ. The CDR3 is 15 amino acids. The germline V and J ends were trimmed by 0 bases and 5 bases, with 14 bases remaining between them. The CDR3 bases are TGCGCCAGCAGCTTGGTTGGATTAGGGGGTACTGAAGCTTTCTTT. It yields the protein CASSLVGLGGTEAFF.

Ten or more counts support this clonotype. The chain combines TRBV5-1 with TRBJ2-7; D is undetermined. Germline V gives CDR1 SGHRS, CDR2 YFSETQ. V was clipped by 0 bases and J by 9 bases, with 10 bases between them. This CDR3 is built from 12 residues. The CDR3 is CASSLEGPRQYF. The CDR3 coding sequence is TGCGCCAGCAGCTTGGAGGGCCCACGGCAGTACTTC.

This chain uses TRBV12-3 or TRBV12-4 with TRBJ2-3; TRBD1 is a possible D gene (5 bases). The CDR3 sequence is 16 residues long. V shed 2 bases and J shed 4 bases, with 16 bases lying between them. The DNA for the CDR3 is TGTGCCAGCAGTTTATTCCCCCCAGGGAAGGCAGATACGCAGTATTTT. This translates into CASSLFPPGKADTQYF.

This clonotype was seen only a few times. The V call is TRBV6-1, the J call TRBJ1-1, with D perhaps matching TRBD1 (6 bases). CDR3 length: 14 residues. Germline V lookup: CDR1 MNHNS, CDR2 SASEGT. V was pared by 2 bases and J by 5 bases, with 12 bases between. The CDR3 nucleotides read TGTGCCAGCAGTGAACACAGGGTGGGTACTGAAGCTTTCTTT. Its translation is CASSEHRVGTEAFF.

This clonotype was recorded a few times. DNA of the CDR3: TGTGCCAGCAGGCGGGAGATTGAGCAGTTCTTC. It specifies CASRREIEQFF. The V gene is TRBV6-5, the J gene TRBJ2-1; 7 bases are shared with TRBD2. The V segment lost 6 bases and the J segment 9 bases; nucleotides outside the gene matches: 2. Germline V gives CDR1 MNHEY, CDR2 SVGAGI. The CDR3 is 11 amino acids.

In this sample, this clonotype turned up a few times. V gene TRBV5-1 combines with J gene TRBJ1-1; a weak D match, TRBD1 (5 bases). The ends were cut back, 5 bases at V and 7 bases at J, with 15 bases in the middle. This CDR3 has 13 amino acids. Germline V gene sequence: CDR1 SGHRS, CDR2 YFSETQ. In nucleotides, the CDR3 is TGCGCCAGCAGTTATCACCGGGACGTTGAAGCTTTCTTT. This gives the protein CASSYHRDVEAFF.

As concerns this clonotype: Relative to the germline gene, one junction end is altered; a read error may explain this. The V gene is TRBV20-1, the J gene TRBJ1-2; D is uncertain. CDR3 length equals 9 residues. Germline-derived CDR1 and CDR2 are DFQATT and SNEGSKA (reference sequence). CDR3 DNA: TGCAGTGCAGACCGGGCCGACGCCTTC. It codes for CSADRADAF.